Sequencing of this TCR beta chain was carried out in a study of blood T cell repertoires in COVID-19. For the study at large: The cDNA or gDNA used as material had been derived from T cells, B-cell-depleted T cells, or PBMCs.

Germline trimming cut 6 bases from V and 5 bases from J; bases unmatched to any gene: 12. The CDR3 is 16 residues long. In germline, CDR1 is MGHRA, CDR2 YSYEKL. Those enrolled, adults aged roughly 18 to 90 years, came from roughly 22 US areas. Allocation to cohorts depended on clinical history reported by the participants. As originally analysed: The assay estimated nucleated cells by amplifying reference gene primers. The protocol was immunoSEQ multiplex PCR, while the TCRdb copy is restricted to in-frame clones and leaves out a portion. V, J and clone size reflect that table, while D and trimming were determined from the DNA. This table has 140,000 or so clones, 84% appearing once.

The chain recombines TRBV4-1 with TRBJ2-5; TRBD1 aligns across 10 bases. The specimen was PBMCs or T cells enriched from blood (not recorded which). The sequence derives from a woman aged 45-65 years with acute COVID-19. The CDR3 DNA reads as TGCGCCAGCAGTCACCCGGGACAGGGGTTTAAGGAGACCCAGTACTTC. Its protein is CASSHPGQGFKETQYF.